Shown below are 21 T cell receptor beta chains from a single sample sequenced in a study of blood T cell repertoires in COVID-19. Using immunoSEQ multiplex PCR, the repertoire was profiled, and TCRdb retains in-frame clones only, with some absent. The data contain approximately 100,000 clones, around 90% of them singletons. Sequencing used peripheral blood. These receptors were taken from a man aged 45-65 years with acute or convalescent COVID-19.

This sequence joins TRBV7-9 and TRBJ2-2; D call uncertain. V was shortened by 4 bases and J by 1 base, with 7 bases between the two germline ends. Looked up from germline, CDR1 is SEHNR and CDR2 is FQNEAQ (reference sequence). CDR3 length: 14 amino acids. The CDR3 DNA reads TGTGCCAGCAGCTCCTTAGTGAACACCGGGGAGCTGTTTTTT. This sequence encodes CASSSLVNTGELFF.

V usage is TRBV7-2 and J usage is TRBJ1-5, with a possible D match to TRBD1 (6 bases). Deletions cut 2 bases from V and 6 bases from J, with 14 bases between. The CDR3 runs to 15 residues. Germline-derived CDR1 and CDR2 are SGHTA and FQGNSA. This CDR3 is CASSLSQGRSQPQHF. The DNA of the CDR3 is TGTGCCAGCAGCTTAAGCCAGGGGAGAAGTCAGCCCCAGCATTTT.

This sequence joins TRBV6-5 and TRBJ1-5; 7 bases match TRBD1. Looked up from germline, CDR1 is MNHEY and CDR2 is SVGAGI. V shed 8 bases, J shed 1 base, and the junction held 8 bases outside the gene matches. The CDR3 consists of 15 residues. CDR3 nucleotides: TGTGCCAGCTTAATGAGGGGGCAAAGCAATCAGCCCCAGCATTTT. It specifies CASLMRGQSNQPQHF.

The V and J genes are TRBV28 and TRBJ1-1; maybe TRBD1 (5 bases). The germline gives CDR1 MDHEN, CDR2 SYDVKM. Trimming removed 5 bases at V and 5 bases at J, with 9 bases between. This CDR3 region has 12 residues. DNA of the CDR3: TGTGCCAGCAGTCTAAGACAGACTGAAGCTTTCTTT. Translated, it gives CASSLRQTEAFF.

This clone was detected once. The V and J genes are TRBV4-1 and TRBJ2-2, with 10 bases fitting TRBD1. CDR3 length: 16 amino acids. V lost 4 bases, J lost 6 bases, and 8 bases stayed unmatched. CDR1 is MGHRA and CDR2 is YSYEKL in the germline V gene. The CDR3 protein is CASSRAGQGVAGELFF. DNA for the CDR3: TGCGCCAGCAGCCGAGCCGGACAGGGGGTTGCCGGGGAGCTGTTTTTT.

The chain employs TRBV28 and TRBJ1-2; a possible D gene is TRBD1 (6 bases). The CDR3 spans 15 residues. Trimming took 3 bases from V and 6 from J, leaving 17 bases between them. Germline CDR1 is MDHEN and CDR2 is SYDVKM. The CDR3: CASSLGAEGRNGYTF. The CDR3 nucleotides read TGTGCCAGCAGTTTGGGGGCAGAGGGTAGGAATGGCTACACCTTC.

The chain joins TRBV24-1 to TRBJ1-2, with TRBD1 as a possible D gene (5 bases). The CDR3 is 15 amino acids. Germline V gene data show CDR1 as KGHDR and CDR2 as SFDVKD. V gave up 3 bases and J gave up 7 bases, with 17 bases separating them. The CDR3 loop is CATSDGGTARGGYTF. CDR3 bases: TGTGCCACCAGTGATGGCGGGACGGCAAGAGGTGGCTACACCTTC.

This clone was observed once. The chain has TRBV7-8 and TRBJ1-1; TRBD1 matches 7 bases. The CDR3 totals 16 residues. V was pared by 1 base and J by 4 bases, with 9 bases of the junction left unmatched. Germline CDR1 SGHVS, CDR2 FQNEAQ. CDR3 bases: TGTGCCAGCAGCTTAGTCGGGTCAGGGGGGACCACTGAAGCTTTCTTT. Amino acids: CASSLVGSGGTTEAFF.

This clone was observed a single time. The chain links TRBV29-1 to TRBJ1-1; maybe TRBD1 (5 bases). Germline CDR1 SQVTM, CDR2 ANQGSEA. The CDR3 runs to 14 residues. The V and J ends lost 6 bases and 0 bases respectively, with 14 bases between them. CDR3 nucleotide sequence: TGCAGCGTCCCCTCGGAGGGGATGAACACTGAAGCTTTCTTT. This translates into CSVPSEGMNTEAFF.

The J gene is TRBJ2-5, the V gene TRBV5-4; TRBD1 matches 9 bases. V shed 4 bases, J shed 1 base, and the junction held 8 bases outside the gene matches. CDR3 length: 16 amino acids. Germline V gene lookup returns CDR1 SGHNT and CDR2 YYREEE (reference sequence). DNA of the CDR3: TGTGCCAGCAGCGGGGGGACGGACAGGGGCCAAGAGACCCAGTACTTC. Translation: CASSGGTDRGQETQYF.

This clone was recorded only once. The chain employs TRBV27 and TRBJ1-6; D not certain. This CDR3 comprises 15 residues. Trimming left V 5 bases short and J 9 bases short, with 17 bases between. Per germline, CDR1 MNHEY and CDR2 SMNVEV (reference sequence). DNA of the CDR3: TGTGCCAGCAGTCCCTCCCCCGTTTTGAGTTCACCCCTCCACTTT. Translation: CASSPSPVLSSPLHF.

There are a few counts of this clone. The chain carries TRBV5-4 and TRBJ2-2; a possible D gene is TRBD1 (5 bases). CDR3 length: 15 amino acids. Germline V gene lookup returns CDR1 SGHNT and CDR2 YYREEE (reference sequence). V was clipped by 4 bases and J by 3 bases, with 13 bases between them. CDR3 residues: CASSADRLYTGELFF. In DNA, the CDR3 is TGTGCCAGCAGCGCTGACAGACTTTACACCGGGGAGCTGTTTTTT. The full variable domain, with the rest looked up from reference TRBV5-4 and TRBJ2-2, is ETGVTQSPTHLIKTRGQQVTLRCSSQSGHNTVSWYQQALGQGPQFIFQYYREEENGRGNFPPRFSGLQFPNYSSELNVNALELDDSALYLCASSADRLYTGELFFGEGSRLTVL.

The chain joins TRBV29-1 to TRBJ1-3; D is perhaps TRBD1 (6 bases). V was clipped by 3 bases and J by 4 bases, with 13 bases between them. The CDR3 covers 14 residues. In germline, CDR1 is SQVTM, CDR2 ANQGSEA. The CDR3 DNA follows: TGCAGCGTTGATGGGGGGGCCGGGGGAAACACCATATATTTT. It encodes CSVDGGAGGNTIYF. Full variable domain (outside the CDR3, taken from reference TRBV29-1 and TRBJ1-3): SAVISQKPSRDICQRGTSLTIQCQVDSQVTMMFWYRQQPGQSLTLIATANQGSEATYESGFVIDKFPISRPNLTFSTLTVSNMSPEDSSIYLCSVDGGAGGNTIYFGEGSWLTVV.

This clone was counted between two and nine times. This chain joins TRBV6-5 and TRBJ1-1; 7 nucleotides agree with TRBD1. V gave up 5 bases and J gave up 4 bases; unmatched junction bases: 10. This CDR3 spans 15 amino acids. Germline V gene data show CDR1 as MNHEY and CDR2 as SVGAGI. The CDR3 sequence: CASSRGDRGFTEAFF. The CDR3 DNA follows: TGTGCCAGCAGTCGAGGGGACAGAGGCTTCACTGAAGCTTTCTTT.

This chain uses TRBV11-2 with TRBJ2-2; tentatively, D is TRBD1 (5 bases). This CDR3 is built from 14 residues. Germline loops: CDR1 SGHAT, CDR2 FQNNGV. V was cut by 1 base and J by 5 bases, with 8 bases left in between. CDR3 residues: CASSLGQGTGELFF. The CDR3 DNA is TGTGCCAGCAGCTTAGGTCAGGGAACCGGGGAGCTGTTTTTT.

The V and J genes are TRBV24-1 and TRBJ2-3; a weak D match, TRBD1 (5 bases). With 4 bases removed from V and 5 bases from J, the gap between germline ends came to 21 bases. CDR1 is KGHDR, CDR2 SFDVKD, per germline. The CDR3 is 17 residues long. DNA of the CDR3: TGTGCCACCAGTGACCGCTCGCCAGGGAACCGTGGAGATACGCAGTATTTT. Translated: CATSDRSPGNRGDTQYF.

The CDR3 sequence is CASSILAGQVNTIYF. The CDR3, as DNA: TGTGCCAGCAGTATCCTAGCGGGACAGGTCAACACCATATATTTT. The V call is TRBV28, the J call TRBJ1-3, with 8 bases aligning to TRBD1. The CDR3 has 15 amino acids. The V gene end was trimmed by 5 bases and the J gene end by 7 bases; junction bases not matched to a gene: 10. The germline V gene has CDR1 MDHEN and CDR2 SYDVKM. Complete variable domain (other parts from reference TRBV28 and TRBJ1-3): DVKVTQSSRYLVKRTGEKVFLECVQDMDHENMFWYRQDPGLGLRLIYFSYDVKMKEKGDIPEGYSVSREKKERFSLILESASTNQTSMYLCASSILAGQVNTIYFGEGSWLTVV.

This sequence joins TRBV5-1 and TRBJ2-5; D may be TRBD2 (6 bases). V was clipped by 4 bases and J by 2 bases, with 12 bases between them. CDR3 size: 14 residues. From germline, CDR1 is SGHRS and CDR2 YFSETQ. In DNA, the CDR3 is TGCGCCAGCAGCCCGGGACTTAATCAAGAGACCCAGTACTTC. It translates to CASSPGLNQETQYF.

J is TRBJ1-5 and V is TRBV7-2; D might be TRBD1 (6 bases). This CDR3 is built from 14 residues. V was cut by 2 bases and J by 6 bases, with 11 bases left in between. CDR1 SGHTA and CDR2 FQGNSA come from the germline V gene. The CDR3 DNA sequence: TGTGCCAGCAGCTTAAAACAGGGTGGTCAGCCCCAGCATTTT. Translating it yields CASSLKQGGQPQHF.

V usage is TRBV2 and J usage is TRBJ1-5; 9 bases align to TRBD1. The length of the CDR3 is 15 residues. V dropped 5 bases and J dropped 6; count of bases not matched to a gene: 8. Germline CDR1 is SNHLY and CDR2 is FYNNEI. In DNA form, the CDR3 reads TGTGCCAGCAGTCCGGGACAGGGAGTCGGTCAGCCCCAGCATTTT. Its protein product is CASSPGQGVGQPQHF.

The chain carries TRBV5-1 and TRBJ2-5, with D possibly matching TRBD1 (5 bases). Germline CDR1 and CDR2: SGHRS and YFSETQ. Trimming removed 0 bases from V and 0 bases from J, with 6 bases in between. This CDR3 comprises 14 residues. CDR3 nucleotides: TGCGCCAGCAGCTTGGAGGGGTACCAAGAGACCCAGTACTTC. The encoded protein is CASSLEGYQETQYF.